Given below is one TCR beta chain in context. The data were obtained in a study of blood T cell repertoires in COVID-19. The overall study: T cells, B-cell-depleted T cells, or PBMCs provided the cDNA or gDNA that served as material.

V lost 5 bases to trimming and J lost 4 bases; unmatched junction nucleotides: 7. Germline V gene sequence: CDR1 KGHSH, CDR2 LQKENI. The CDR3 loop spans 15 amino acids. In the source study's methods: Scientists estimated how many nucleated cells there were by amplifying reference gene primers. TCRdb's copy holds only in-frame clones and misses some; the assay was immunoSEQ multiplex PCR. The DNA gave D and trimming, while V, J and clone size come from that table. The table shows 40,000 to 50,000 clones, with roughly nine tenths occurring only once. The receptor comes from a man between 65 and 85 years old with active COVID-19. The sample was peripheral blood. This chain links TRBV18 with TRBJ2-3; 9 bases map to TRBD1. CDR3 in DNA: TGTGCCAGCTCATCACAGGGGGCGGGCGCAGATACGCAGTATTTT. Translating it yields CASSSQGAGADTQYF.